This record concerns one TCR beta chain sequence. What antigen it recognizes has not been identified. Qualities for individual bases were not recorded, and no much larger clone is one base off. This specimen belongs to a study of OX40 agonist ivuxolimab in advanced cancers. About the full investigation: The costimulatory receptor OX40 (CD134) was targeted by ivuxolimab, a fully human IgG2 agonistic monoclonal antibody. Intravenous ivuxolimab was administered to patients every 2 weeks at six dose levels: 0.01, 0.1, 0.3, 1.5, 3 and 10 mg/kg. Of the roughly 52 dose-escalation patients, hepatocellular carcinoma was present in around 19, melanoma in approximately 15, renal cell carcinoma in 9 and head and neck cancer in 9. The dose-escalation cohort was around 84% male with a mean age of roughly 60 years, ranging from 23 to 79. Patients were allowed to have had prior anti-PD-1, anti-PD-L1 or anti-CTLA-4 therapy, and 40% of the dose-escalation patients had been treated with checkpoint inhibitors. Partial responses occurred in three dose-escalation patients, of whom one had hepatocellular carcinoma and two had cutaneous melanoma. The purpose of peripheral TCRbeta sequencing was to test whether ivuxolimab changed TCR sequence diversity and led to clonal T-cell expansion. The paper covers the monotherapy dose-escalation part of the phase I ivuxolimab trial, which included N ≈ 54 patients. Beyond this particular receptor, the publication reports: Clonal expansion of both CD4+ and CD8+ blood T cells was observed from baseline to week 6 at doses 0.1 to 3.0 mg/kg. Low levels of normalized T-cell clonal expansion were also shown by some nonresponding patients. After ivuxolimab, expanded clones were on average more numerous among CD8+ T cells than among CD4+ T cells. Partial responders in the 0.1-3.0 mg/kg groups had among the lowest normalized peripheral clonal expansion, especially among CD8+ T cells. The antigen specificity of the clonally expanded peripheral T cells was not determined.

Patients with a history of autoimmune disease or receiving systemic immunosuppression were excluded from the trial. In every dose cohort, peripheral blood was drawn for TCR sequencing at baseline, cycle 4 day 1, and cycle 7 day 1. Samples were obtained from an open-label, multicenter, first-in-human phase I dose-escalation trial of ivuxolimab. Adults with locally advanced or metastatic head and neck squamous cell, hepatocellular, melanoma or renal cell carcinoma were enrolled in the trial. Before TCR sequencing, CD4+ T cells and CD8+ T cells from peripheral blood were sorted into separate populations. Genomic DNA was isolated from the sorted cells so that the TCRbeta CDR3 region could be sequenced. The immunoSEQ Assay was used for sequencing of TCRbeta CDR3 regions. Imported from immuneACCESS, the table was reduced by TCRdb to in-frame sequences with V and J called. These copies leave out some clones; in studies compared against another copy, an unresolved V gene accounts for under half, and the cause of the remainder is not known. Within this sample are about 45,000 clones, with approximately 90% of them counted one time only. Of the sample, 4.5% to 6% is held by the ten largest clones.

From its cysteine to its phenylalanine, the CDR3 spans 17 amino acids. The only DNA kept is the CDR3, 51 bases in frame from the first base. At the junction V is shortened by 1 base and J by 2 bases, with 17 bases in between. The germline V gene provides CDR1 SGHAT and CDR2 FQNNGV. This clonotype originated in an adult with an advanced solid tumor such as melanoma, head and neck, liver or kidney cancer. The sample consisted of CD4+ or CD8+ T cells sorted from blood, taken in a trial of the OX40 agonist ivuxolimab. The sequence links TRBV11-2 to TRBJ2-5; too little of a D gene remains to name it. This receptor carries the CDR3 CASSLGRLTQIQETQYF. The nucleotides read TGTGCCAGCAGCTTAGGACGATTGACGCAGATACAAGAGACCCAGTACTTC.